The sequence of this T cell receptor (beta chain) was determined in a study of blood T cell repertoires in COVID-19. Study at large: Spain, Italy and the United States supplied samples that represented acute and convalescent COVID-19.

Clones were read by immunoSEQ multiplex PCR, and TCRdb kept only the in-frame ones, dropping some. The data hold around 100,000 clones, with roughly four fifths observed a single time. There are 15 residues in the CDR3. V lost 3 bases to trimming and J lost 4 bases, with 13 bases between them. In germline, CDR1 is LNHDA, CDR2 SQIVND (reference sequence). The V and J genes are TRBV19 and TRBJ1-5; D might be TRBD1 (6 bases). Sequencing was performed on peripheral blood. The receptor's source is a man aged 35-49 years with active or convalescent COVID-19. The CDR3 sequence is CASSMRTGPNQPQHF. DNA for the CDR3: TGTGCCAGTAGTATGCGCACAGGGCCGAATCAGCCCCAGCATTTT.